This T cell receptor beta chain was found in a study of vaccination and CD4 T cells after COVID-19. Study-level background: For control cultures, the treatment was a CEFX pool, an HIV-1 Nef pool, or no peptide.

As to this clonotype: Its antigen is not known.

Germline values: CDR1 GTSNPN, CDR2 SVGIG (reference sequence). The CDR3 has 14 amino acids. Trimming cost V 0 bases and J 10 bases; bases outside gene matches: 5. The time point here: late sampling 161 to 241 days after vaccination in a few convalescent patients. Indicated treatment: approximately nine-day PBMC culture with coronavirus spike peptide pools or control peptides (ViraFEST assay). The ViraFEST method relied on peptide pools to expand antigen-specific T cells, followed by TCR sequencing. Cultured CD4+ T cell DNA was sequenced using the Oncomine TCR Beta short-read assay. TCRdb redid the calling of the PCR reads with MiXCR, one entry per CDR3 protein. Of 16,000 or so distinct CDR3 sequences listed, around 55% were seen once; the top ten hold 15% to 20%.

This chain uses TRBV30 with TRBJ1-6; 8 positions match TRBD1. The sequenced sample was CD4+ T cells from blood, cultured in vitro, obtained about 7 months after SARS-CoV-2 vaccination. This sequence was found in a human donor who had recovered from COVID-19. DNA of the CDR3: TGTGCCTGGAGTGTACAGGGGGGAGGATCACCCCTCCACTTT. Protein product: CAWSVQGGGSPLHF.